The rows below give T cell receptor beta chains drawn from one sample of a study of CD8 T cells in Susac syndrome. TCRdb processed the immunoSEQ multiplex PCR reads anew with MiXCR; each CDR3 protein has one entry. The sample holds 130,000 or so distinct CDR3 sequences, about 93% seen once. Sequencing was carried out using CD8+ T cells from PBMCs. All receptors derive from a human donor with multiple sclerosis. Each CDR3 is given with its conserved first and last residue. A D gene is named only where the DNA matches it firmly. A row's size may be missing; if present it is once, few, many or a size class.

NA	TRBV27	TRBJ2-7	TRBD2	TGTGCCAGCAGTTTATCCCGCGGGGGGCCCTACGAGCAGTACTTC	CASSLSRGGPYEQYF
NA	TRBV12-3/TRBV12-4	TRBJ2-7	NA	TGTGCCAGCAGGGACCCCGGGACAAGCTACGAGCAGTACTTC	CASRDPGTSYEQYF
NA	TRBV19	TRBJ1-1	TRBD1	TGTGCCAGTAGTCGACAGGGTATATCTGAAGCTTTCTTT	CASSRQGISEAFF
few	TRBV4-1	TRBJ2-1	TRBD2	TGCGCCAGCAGCCAAGATAGCGGGAGCGTTAATGAGCAGTTCTTC	CASSQDSGSVNEQFF
NA	TRBV20-1	TRBJ1-2	TRBD1	TGCAGTGCTACGTCATATAACAGGGGGCGCGACTATGGCTACACCTTC	CSATSYNRGRDYGYTF
NA	TRBV6-2/TRBV6-3	TRBJ2-2	NA	TGTGCCAGCAGTTTTGCCGGGGAGCTGTTTTTT	CASSFAGELFF
once	TRBV20-1	TRBJ2-7	TRBD2	TGCAGTGCTAGTAAAGGACTAGCGGGAGGGCCGTACGAGCAGTACTTC	CSASKGLAGGPYEQYF
NA	TRBV28	TRBJ1-3	TRBD1	TGTGCCAGCAGTCCGTCCGGGACAGAGCTTTTCTCTGGAAACACCATATATTTT	CASSPSGTELFSGNTIYF
NA	TRBV5-6	TRBJ2-1	NA	TGTGCCAGCAGCTTCCCCAACAATGAGCAGTTCTTC	CASSFPNNEQFF
once	TRBV29-1	TRBJ1-1	NA	TGCAGCGTTGAAGCCTGGGGGCCTGAAGCTTTCTTT	CSVEAWGPEAFF